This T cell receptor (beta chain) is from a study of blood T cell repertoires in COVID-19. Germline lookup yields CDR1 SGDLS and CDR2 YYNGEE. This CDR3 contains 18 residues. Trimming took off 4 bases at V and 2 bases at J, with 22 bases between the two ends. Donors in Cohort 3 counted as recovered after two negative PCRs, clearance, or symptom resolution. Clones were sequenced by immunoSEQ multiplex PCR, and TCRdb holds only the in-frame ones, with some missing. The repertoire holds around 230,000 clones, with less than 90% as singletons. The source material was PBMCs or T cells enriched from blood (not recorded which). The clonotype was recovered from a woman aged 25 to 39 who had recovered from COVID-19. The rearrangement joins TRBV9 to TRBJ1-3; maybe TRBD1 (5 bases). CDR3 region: CASSLVAGDSRAGNTIYF. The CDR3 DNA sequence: TGTGCCAGCAGCTTAGTAGCGGGAGACAGTCGGGCTGGAAACACCATATATTTT. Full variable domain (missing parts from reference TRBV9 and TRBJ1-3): DSGVTQTPKHLITATGQRVTLRCSPRSGDLSVYWYQQSLDQGLQFLIQYYNGEERAKGNILERFSAQQFPDLHSELNLSSLELGDSALYFCASSLVAGDSRAGNTIYFGEGSWLTVV.